This TCR beta chain was recorded in a study of OX40 agonist ivuxolimab in advanced cancers. The method was immunoSEQ multiplex PCR; TCRdb's version includes in-frame clones alone and lacks a portion of them. The data contain some 41,000 clones, 80% to 90% of them seen just once; the ten biggest clones take up 0.45% to 0.65%. This CDR3 spans 16 amino acids. V gave up 5 bases and J gave up 2 bases; unmatched junction bases: 11. Germline V CDR1 and CDR2: SEHNR, FQNEAQ (reference sequence). The clonotype was recovered from an adult with an advanced solid tumor such as melanoma, head and neck, liver or kidney cancer. The rearrangement uses TRBV7-9 and TRBJ2-7; TRBD1 matches at 8 bases. Sequenced material: CD4+ or CD8+ T cells sorted from blood, taken in a trial of the OX40 agonist ivuxolimab. Here the CDR3 reads CASSGGRTGLAYEQYF. CDR3 bases: TGTGCCAGCAGCGGCGGAAGGACAGGGCTCGCCTACGAGCAGTACTTC.